This entry is about one TCR beta chain. Profiled with immunoSEQ multiplex PCR; TCRdb holds only in-frame clones, not every one. Of around 43,000 clones in the sample, roughly 84% were seen once. This sample is part of a study of blood T cell repertoires in COVID-19. CDR1 MDHEN and CDR2 SYDVKM come from the germline V gene. This CDR3 contains 15 residues. The V gene end was trimmed by 8 bases and the J gene end by 3 bases; junction bases not matched to a gene: 10. The sequencing input was peripheral blood. The origin of this receptor is an elderly woman with acute or convalescent COVID-19. The chain combines TRBV28 with TRBJ2-7; 10 bases are a match to TRBD2. In nucleotides, the CDR3 is TGTGCCAGCGGCCAACCAGCGGGAGGGGTCTACGAGCAGTACTTC. This encodes CASGQPAGGVYEQYF.